This T cell receptor beta chain was identified in a study of blood T cell repertoires in COVID-19. At the level of the study: T cells, B-cell-depleted T cells, or PBMCs supplied cDNA or gDNA.

Germline V gene lookup returns CDR1 SGHVS and CDR2 FQNEAQ. The J segment lost 0 bases and the V segment lost 6 bases, leaving 11 bases of the junction unmatched. This CDR3 has 18 amino acids. The protocol was immunoSEQ multiplex PCR, while the TCRdb copy is restricted to in-frame clones and leaves out a portion. The repertoire has some 250,000 clones, roughly 84% of them found once; the top ten carry approximately 30%. The receptor comes from a man between 40 and 49 years old with acute or convalescent COVID-19. V and J are TRBV7-8 and TRBJ1-6, with 7 positions matching TRBD1. Sample: peripheral blood. The CDR3 spells CASRPGTDIFSYNSPLHF. The CDR3, as DNA: TGTGCCAGCAGACCCGGGACAGACATCTTCTCCTATAATTCACCCCTCCACTTT.